This T cell receptor beta chain was captured in a study of T cell changes during pregnancy in multiple sclerosis (dated by TCRdb to the late 2010s). Concerning the study at large: Changes in the T cell repertoire over the course of pregnancy were examined in this study in women with multiple sclerosis.

The library was obtained by the immunoSEQ multiplex PCR assay. This immuneACCESS table, as held by TCRdb, lists in-frame sequences with V and J called but not all clones. Of the missing ones, under half trace to an unresolved V gene in checked studies; the others have no known cause. In all, the sample holds 35,000 or so clones, and 93% of those were seen once. Together, the top ten hold 0.35% to 0.5% of the sample. As encoded in the germline V gene (reference sequence), CDR1 is MNHEY while CDR2 is SMNVEV. The cysteine opens and the phenylalanine closes a CDR3 of 15 amino acids. The sequence is cut down to CDR3 DNA, 45 bases in frame from base 1. Between the V and J ends, shortened by 9 bases and 4 bases respectively, the junction contains 20 bases. Details on this clone: It has no known antigen specificity. Nothing much larger sits one base from this clone, and base qualities are not available.

The clonotype was recovered from a female donor with multiple sclerosis, enrolled in a pregnancy study. The chain uses TRBV27 and TRBJ2-3, with the identity of the D gene unclear. The sample here was CD4+ T cells from peripheral blood mononuclear cells, taken in the first trimester of pregnancy. The CDR3 is CASKRMRPGADTQYF. The DNA sequence is TGTGCCAGTAAACGTATGAGGCCTGGAGCAGATACGCAGTATTTT.